What follows are 27 T cell receptor beta chains derived from one specimen sequenced in a study of blood T cell repertoires in COVID-19. Measured with immunoSEQ multiplex PCR; TCRdb has only the in-frame clones, and not every one. The data show more than 250,000 clones, approximately 87% seen once. Sample: peripheral blood. The source of these receptors is a man aged 60-69 years who had recovered from COVID-19.

The chain uses TRBV5-1 and TRBJ1-3; 8 positions agree with TRBD1. The V gene's germline CDR1 is SGHRS and CDR2 YFSETQ. V lost 3 bases, J lost 0 bases, and 2 bases stayed unmatched. The CDR3 spans 15 residues. CDR3 coding DNA: TGCGCCAGCAGCTGGGACAGGCCCTCTGGAAACACCATATATTTT. Its translation: CASSWDRPSGNTIYF.

The rearrangement links TRBV9 to TRBJ2-6; 7 bases match TRBD2. Germline loops: CDR1 SGDLS, CDR2 YYNGEE. Unmatched junction bases numbered 8, after V lost 6 bases and J lost 2 bases. This CDR3 region has 16 residues. As DNA, the CDR3 is TGTGCCAGCACCCCCCCAGGGAGGGCTGGGGCCAACGTCCTGACTTTC. Translating it yields CASTPPGRAGANVLTF.

This chain joins TRBV10-2 and TRBJ2-1; 7 positions match TRBD2. The V segment lost 0 bases and the J segment 8 bases; nucleotides outside the gene matches: 1. Germline CDR1 and CDR2: WSHSY and SAAADI. CDR3 length equals 13 residues. The CDR3 bases are TGCGCCAGCAGTGAGTCTAGCGGGCATGAGCAGTTCTTC. Its protein is CASSESSGHEQFF.

The chain is built from TRBV19 and TRBJ2-7; 8 bases agree with TRBD2. Germline-derived CDR1 and CDR2 are LNHDA and SQIVND (reference sequence). The length of the CDR3 is 14 residues. The ends lost 4 bases at V and 2 bases at J; junction bases unmatched: 4. CDR3 nucleotide sequence: TGTGCCAGTAGTAACGGAGCGGGGGCCTACGAGCAGTACTTC. Translated, it gives CASSNGAGAYEQYF.

This clone was detected only once. V is TRBV9 and J is TRBJ2-3, with D perhaps matching TRBD2 (7 bases). Trimming took off 4 bases at V and 5 bases at J, with 23 bases between the two ends. The CDR3 loop spans 17 amino acids. Germline CDR1 reads SGDLS; CDR2 reads YYNGEE. The chain's CDR3 is CASSSFDGGAQEDTQYF. Here the CDR3 DNA reads TGTGCCAGCAGCTCTTTTGATGGGGGGGCCCAGGAAGATACGCAGTATTTT.

The sample holds a few counts of this clone. This chain connects TRBV28 to TRBJ1-2, with 9 positions matching TRBD1. Germline values: CDR1 MDHEN, CDR2 SYDVKM. V was clipped by 2 bases and J by 9 bases; unmatched bases: 13. This CDR3 contains 16 residues. CDR3 nucleotide sequence: TGTGCCAGCAGTTTAGGACGGGACAGGGTAATTCCGAGCTACACCTTC. It encodes CASSLGRDRVIPSYTF.

The chain couples TRBV6-5 to TRBJ1-5, with TRBD1 matching 7 bases. The CDR3 is 15 residues long. Germline CDR1 reads MNHEY; CDR2 reads SVGAGI. The V and J ends lost 6 bases and 5 bases, in that order; junction bases with no gene match: 10. The CDR3 nucleotides read TGTGCCAGCAGGTCCCAAGGGGGACAGCATCAGCCCCAGCATTTT. Amino acid sequence: CASRSQGGQHQPQHF.

This clone was picked up one time. V gene TRBV12-3 or TRBV12-4 combines with J gene TRBJ1-2; D is unclear. Deletions cut 6 bases from V and 4 bases from J, with 9 bases between. CDR3 length: 12 residues. CDR3 sequence reads: CASSLRLYGYTF. The DNA for the CDR3 is TGTGCCAGCAGCTTGCGCCTCTATGGCTACACCTTC.

This chain joins TRBV9 and TRBJ2-1; 9 bases are shared with TRBD1. Germline-derived CDR1 and CDR2 are SGDLS and YYNGEE. V dropped 4 bases and J dropped 3; count of bases not matched to a gene: 20. The CDR3 spans 20 residues. The CDR3 is CASSSRIRDRDIKGYNEQFF. The DNA of the CDR3 is TGTGCCAGCAGCTCCAGGATCCGGGACAGGGACATTAAGGGCTACAATGAGCAGTTCTTC.

V usage is TRBV7-6 and J usage is TRBJ2-5; TRBD1 aligns across 9 bases. Germline values: CDR1 SGHVS, CDR2 FNYEAQ. The CDR3 is made up of 14 amino acids. Trimming cost V 5 bases and J 5 bases; bases outside gene matches: 6. The CDR3 spells CASSPGTGSETQYF. In DNA form, the CDR3 reads TGTGCCAGCAGCCCAGGGACAGGGTCTGAGACCCAGTACTTC.

The rearrangement links TRBV7-9 to TRBJ1-2; TRBD1 matches 10 bases. The CDR3 is made up of 14 amino acids. Germline V lookup: CDR1 SEHNR, CDR2 FQNEAQ (reference sequence). Losses at the gene ends were 5 bases for V and 8 bases for J; bases not matched to a gene: 8. CDR3 nucleotides: TGTGCCAGCAGCCAAAGGGACAGGGGCGGAGGCTACACCTTC. Translated, it gives CASSQRDRGGGYTF.

The chain links TRBV7-9 to TRBJ2-1, with TRBD2 identical over 8 bases. There are 15 residues in the CDR3. The V segment lost 1 base and the J segment 7 bases; nucleotides outside the gene matches: 6. CDR1 is SEHNR and CDR2 is FQNEAQ in the germline V gene (reference sequence). The DNA of the CDR3 is TGTGCCAGCAGCTTAGGTAGCGGGAAAGAGAATGAGCAGTTCTTC. Amino acid sequence: CASSLGSGKENEQFF.

The chain carries TRBV11-3 and TRBJ2-5, with TRBD1 identical over 10 bases. The CDR3 runs 16 residues. The J segment lost 5 bases and the V segment lost 0 bases, leaving 6 bases of the junction unmatched. Per the germline V gene, CDR1 is SGHNT and CDR2 is YENEEA. DNA for the CDR3: TGTGCCAGCAGCTTAGATTCGGGACAGGGGATGGAGACCCAGTACTTC. Translating it yields CASSLDSGQGMETQYF.

This sequence joins TRBV6-5 and TRBJ1-6; 8 bases agree with TRBD1. This CDR3 spans 15 amino acids. Per germline, CDR1 MNHEY and CDR2 SVGAGI. The V segment lost 6 bases and the J segment 9 bases; nucleotides outside the gene matches: 10. CDR3 bases: TGTGCCAGCAGAGACCGCCGGACAGGGATTTCACCCCTCCACTTT. Translated: CASRDRRTGISPLHF.

V gene TRBV5-4 combines with J gene TRBJ2-2; D is possibly TRBD2 (6 bases). Germline V gene data show CDR1 as SGHNT and CDR2 as YYREEE (reference sequence). The CDR3 totals 17 residues. Trimming cost V 4 bases and J 1 base, with 17 bases left between them. The CDR3 DNA is TGTGCCAGCAGCCCCCCGGTTGCCGGGAGGAACACCGGGGAGCTGTTTTTT. Encoded protein: CASSPPVAGRNTGELFF.

The chain uses TRBV7-9 and TRBJ2-2, with TRBD1 matching 12 bases. Germline CDR1 SEHNR, CDR2 FQNEAQ (reference sequence). Unmatched junction bases numbered 4, after V lost 5 bases and J lost 3 bases. The CDR3 has 16 residues. CDR3 sequence reads: CASSGTGGKYTGELFF. The CDR3 bases are TGTGCCAGCAGCGGGACAGGGGGCAAGTACACCGGGGAGCTGTTTTTT.

This clone was seen a few times. This chain joins TRBV27 and TRBJ1-1, with a weak D call TRBD1 (5 bases). Trimming took 6 bases from V and 0 from J, leaving 14 bases between them. CDR1 and CDR2 (germline): MNHEY, SMNVEV (reference sequence). This CDR3 is built from 15 residues. CDR3 sequence reads: CASSSAWDLNTEAFF. The CDR3 bases are TGTGCCAGCAGCTCTGCATGGGACTTGAACACTGAAGCTTTCTTT.

The chain combines TRBV3-1 (or the pseudogene TRBV3-2) with TRBJ2-7, with 12 bases that match TRBD1. CDR1 and CDR2 (germline): LGHDT, YNNKEL (reference sequence). CDR3 length equals 16 residues. The V gene end was trimmed by 3 bases and the J gene end by 0 bases; junction bases not matched to a gene: 3. This CDR3 is CASSHGTGGGSYEQYF. DNA for the CDR3: TGTGCCAGCAGCCATGGGACAGGGGGCGGCTCCTACGAGCAGTACTTC.

This chain joins TRBV4-1 and TRBJ2-3, with D possibly matching TRBD2 (6 bases). The CDR3 length is 13 residues. Germline values: CDR1 MGHRA, CDR2 YSYEKL. V lost 2 bases and J lost 4, with 7 bases in between. In DNA form, the CDR3 reads TGCGCCAGCAGCCAACTAGCGCCAGATACGCAGTATTTT. Amino acids: CASSQLAPDTQYF.

The J gene is TRBJ2-5, the V gene TRBV30, with TRBD1 matching over 8 bases. V dropped 4 bases and J dropped 5; count of bases not matched to a gene: 12. The CDR3 is 15 amino acids. CDR1 GTSNPN and CDR2 SVGIG come from the germline V gene (reference sequence). The CDR3 is CAWNSGTGPRETQYF. In nucleotides, the CDR3 is TGTGCCTGGAACTCAGGGACAGGCCCGAGGGAGACCCAGTACTTC.

The V call is TRBV10-2, the J call TRBJ2-3, with 16 positions matching TRBD2. The CDR3 spans 18 residues. CDR1 WSHSY and CDR2 SAAADI come from the germline V gene. V trimming: 11 bases; J trimming: 4 bases; junction bases outside the gene matches: 15. The CDR3 protein is CAANQGGLAGGPSDTQYF. DNA of the CDR3: TGCGCCGCGAACCAGGGGGGACTAGCGGGAGGGCCTTCAGATACGCAGTATTTT.

V is TRBV30 and J is TRBJ2-1; D perhaps matches TRBD2 (6 bases). Per the germline V gene, CDR1 is GTSNPN and CDR2 is SVGIG (reference sequence). With 3 bases removed from V and 3 bases from J, the gap between germline ends came to 15 bases. The CDR3 extends over 15 amino acids. The DNA of the CDR3 is TGTGCCTGGAGCTCCTCGGGAGCCTTCTACAATGAGCAGTTCTTC. This translates into CAWSSSGAFYNEQFF.

V is TRBV11-2 and J is TRBJ2-6, with 8 bases aligning to TRBD1. CDR3 length: 19 residues. From germline, CDR1 is SGHAT and CDR2 FQNNGV. V was clipped by 6 bases and J by 0 bases; unmatched bases: 13. The DNA for the CDR3 is TGTGCCAGCAGAGTGGGATCGGGACAGGTCAGCTCTGGGGCCAACGTCCTGACTTTC. It codes for CASRVGSGQVSSGANVLTF.

This chain connects TRBV10-2 to TRBJ2-7; possible D gene TRBD2, 5 bases. The ends were cut back, 7 bases at V and 2 bases at J, with 24 bases in the middle. Germline CDR1 WSHSY, CDR2 SAAADI. The CDR3 loop spans 17 amino acids. The CDR3 loop reads CASKDPLQAEDPYEQYF. DNA for the CDR3: TGCGCCAGCAAAGATCCGTTACAAGCGGAGGACCCCTACGAGCAGTACTTC.

The chain uses TRBV12-3 or TRBV12-4 and TRBJ2-5; TRBD2 might be the D (5 bases). The V end was cut by 1 base, the J end by 5 bases, with 8 bases between. The CDR3 totals 13 residues. This CDR3 reads CASSLDGDETQYF. As DNA, the CDR3 is TGTGCCAGCAGTTTAGACGGGGATGAGACCCAGTACTTC.

This clone has only a few counts. The V call is TRBV18, the J call TRBJ2-7; 8 bases are shared with TRBD1. In germline, CDR1 is KGHSH, CDR2 LQKENI. V lost 2 bases, J lost 2 bases, and 5 bases stayed unmatched. The CDR3 is made up of 15 amino acids. CDR3 residues: CASSPGTGSPYEQYF. The DNA of the CDR3 is TGTGCCAGCTCACCAGGGACAGGATCACCCTACGAGCAGTACTTC.

The chain is built from TRBV18 and TRBJ2-2, with D uncertain. Germline values: CDR1 KGHSH, CDR2 LQKENI. The CDR3 runs 16 residues. Deletions cut 1 base from V and 0 bases from J, with 9 bases between. This chain's CDR3 is CASSPRRIPNTGELFF. The DNA of the CDR3 is TGTGCCAGCTCACCACGCAGGATTCCGAACACCGGGGAGCTGTTTTTT.